The clone carrying this TCR beta chain was seen many times. Its antigen is currently unknown. Primed by a sample-barcoded 5' primer and a J-beta primer mix, a second PCR proceeded for about 7 to 11 cycles. In TCRdb, the 5' RACE reads were re-called with MiXCR into one record per CDR3 protein. The data show 550,000 to 650,000 distinct CDR3 sequences, about 30% seen once. The data originate from a study of blood T cells in healthy people across ages. CDR3 length: 13 amino acids. In germline, CDR1 is LNHNV, CDR2 YYDKDF (reference sequence). Trimming removed 0 bases at V and 5 bases at J, with 6 bases between. General study findings and limits: Across samples, TCR beta diversity tracked strongly with naive T cell percentage.

V and J are TRBV15 and TRBJ2-3; D is unresolved. This TCR came from an elderly woman in good health. Input material: blood. CDR3 bases: TGTGCCACCAGCAGAGATCCAGGAGATACGCAGTATTTT. Protein sequence: CATSRDPGDTQYF.